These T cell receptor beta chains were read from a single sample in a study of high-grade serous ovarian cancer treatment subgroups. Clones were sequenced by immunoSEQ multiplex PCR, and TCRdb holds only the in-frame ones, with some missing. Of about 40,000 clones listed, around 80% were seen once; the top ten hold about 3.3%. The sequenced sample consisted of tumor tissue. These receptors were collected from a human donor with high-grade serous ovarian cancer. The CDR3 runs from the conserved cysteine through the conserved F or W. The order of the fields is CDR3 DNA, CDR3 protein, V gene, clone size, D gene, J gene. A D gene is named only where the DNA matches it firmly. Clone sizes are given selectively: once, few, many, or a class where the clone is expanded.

DNA: TGTGCCAGCAGCTCCTCCGGACAGGGGAAAAACACTGAAGCTTTCTTT
CDR3: CASSSSGQGKNTEAFF
V: TRBV7-3
size: -
D: TRBD1
J: TRBJ1-1

DNA: TGTGCCAGTAGCCCCGGGGAGGGAAACACTGAAGCTTTCTTT
CDR3: CASSPGEGNTEAFF
V: TRBV19
size: -
D: -
J: TRBJ1-1

DNA: TGTGCCAGCACCTTCTCCGGGACTCCACATCTCTACGAGCAGTACTTC
CDR3: CASTFSGTPHLYEQYF
V: TRBV2
size: few
D: -
J: TRBJ2-7

DNA: TGTGCCAGCAGCTTGACCGGGGATGGGAATGAAAAACTGTTTTTT
CDR3: CASSLTGDGNEKLFF
V: TRBV5-6
size: once
D: -
J: TRBJ1-4

DNA: TGTGCCAGCAGAGGGGGCCCCTACGAGCAGTACTTC
CDR3: CASRGGPYEQYF
V: TRBV6-6
size: -
D: TRBD1
J: TRBJ2-7

DNA: TGTGCCAGTAGGGGGACGGTGTCCTACGAGCAGTACTTC
CDR3: CASRGTVSYEQYF
V: TRBV2
size: few
D: -
J: TRBJ2-7

DNA: TGTGCCAGCACCGTGACAGATGGGAATGAAAAACTGTTTTTT
CDR3: CASTVTDGNEKLFF
V: TRBV28
size: -
D: -
J: TRBJ1-4

DNA: TGTGCCAGCAGCTCGGGACATGACTACGAGCAGTACTTC
CDR3: CASSSGHDYEQYF
V: TRBV11-1
size: -
D: -
J: TRBJ2-7

DNA: TGTGCCAGCAGTTTAGGACTAGCGGGAGGGGCACCGCAGTACTTC
CDR3: CASSLGLAGGAPQYF
V: TRBV6-5
size: -
D: TRBD2
J: TRBJ2-7

DNA: TGTGCCAGCAAACTGCAAGACGGGAGGGCCCACGAGCAGTACTTC
CDR3: CASKLQDGRAHEQYF
V: TRBV7-3
size: -
D: TRBD2
J: TRBJ2-7

DNA: TGTGCCAGCAGCTTCACTAGCAGTAACACCGGGGAGCTGTTTTTT
CDR3: CASSFTSSNTGELFF
V: TRBV7-2
size: -
D: -
J: TRBJ2-2

DNA: -
CDR3: CASSSVPARPYEQYF
V: TRBV10-1
size: -
D: -
J: TRBJ2-7

DNA: TGTGCCAGCAGCTTAGCCGGCGGACCCTATGGCTACACCTTC
CDR3: CASSLAGGPYGYTF
V: TRBV7-2
size: -
D: -
J: TRBJ1-2

DNA: TGTGCCAGCAGTTTGGGGCAGGGATCTAACGAGCAGTACTTC
CDR3: CASSLGQGSNEQYF
V: TRBV27
size: once
D: -
J: TRBJ2-7

DNA: TGTGCCAGCAGCTTGAGGCAGGGTAAAACCGGGGAGCTGTTTTTT
CDR3: CASSLRQGKTGELFF
V: TRBV5-5
size: -
D: -
J: TRBJ2-2

DNA: TGCGCCAGCGGAGGCTGGGCGAACACCGGGGAGCTGTTTTTT
CDR3: CASGGWANTGELFF
V: TRBV5-1
size: few
D: -
J: TRBJ2-2

DNA: TGTGCCAGCAGTTATTTGGGGACCTCTAAGTACAATGAGCAGTTCTTC
CDR3: CASSYLGTSKYNEQFF
V: TRBV6-5
size: -
D: -
J: TRBJ2-1

DNA: TGTGCTAGTGCCTGGGCGGGACAGGGGACCACTGAAGCTTTCTTT
CDR3: CASAWAGQGTTEAFF
V: TRBV12-5
size: -
D: TRBD1
J: TRBJ1-1

DNA: TGTGCCAGCAGCACGGTGAGCTCCTACAATGAGCAGTTCTTC
CDR3: CASSTVSSYNEQFF
V: TRBV7-2
size: -
D: -
J: TRBJ2-1

DNA: TGTGCCAGCAGCTTAGATCCGACAGCGGGGAAAGCTTTCTTT
CDR3: CASSLDPTAGKAFF
V: TRBV7-2
size: -
D: -
J: TRBJ1-1

DNA: TGTGCCAGTAGCAAATCTTCCCGGGACAGGGGCTACGAGCAGTACTTC
CDR3: CASSKSSRDRGYEQYF
V: TRBV19
size: few
D: TRBD1
J: TRBJ2-7

DNA: TGTGCCAGCAGTTCCATCGACAGGGGGCGAACTGAAGCTTTCTTT
CDR3: CASSSIDRGRTEAFF
V: TRBV6-5
size: -
D: TRBD1
J: TRBJ1-1